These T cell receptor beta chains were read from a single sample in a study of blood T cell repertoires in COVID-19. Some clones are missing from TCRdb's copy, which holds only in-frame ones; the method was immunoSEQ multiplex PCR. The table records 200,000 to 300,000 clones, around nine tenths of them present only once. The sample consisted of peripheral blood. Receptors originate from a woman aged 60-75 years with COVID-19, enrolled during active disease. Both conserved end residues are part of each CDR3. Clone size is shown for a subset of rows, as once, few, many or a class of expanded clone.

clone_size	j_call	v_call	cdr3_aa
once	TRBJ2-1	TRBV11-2	CASSLGGYNEQFF
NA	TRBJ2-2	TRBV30	CAWKTGHTGELFF
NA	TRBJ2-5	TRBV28	CASSTTSGRETQYF
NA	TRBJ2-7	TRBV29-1	CSVRQGGEQYF
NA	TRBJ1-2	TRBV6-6	CASSPQGMDYGYTF
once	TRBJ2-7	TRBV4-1	CASSHSLSGSHSYEQYF
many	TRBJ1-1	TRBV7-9	CASSLGLHRGGLLNTEAFF
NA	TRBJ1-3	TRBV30	CAWSPGVGNTIYF
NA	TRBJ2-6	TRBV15	CATSFTGANVLTF
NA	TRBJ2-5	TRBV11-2	CASSLEAGGLPWAQYF
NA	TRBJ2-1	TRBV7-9	CASSLGQTSGSRNEQFF
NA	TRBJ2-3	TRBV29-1	CSVLYRGPTDTQYF
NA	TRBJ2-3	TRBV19	CASRYGVTDTQYF
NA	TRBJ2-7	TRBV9	CASSVGGEQYF
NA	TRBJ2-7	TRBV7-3	CASSSSPASGTYEQYF
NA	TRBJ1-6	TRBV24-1	CATSDFQGLLHF
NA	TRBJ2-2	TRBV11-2	CASRRSSGRAGELFF
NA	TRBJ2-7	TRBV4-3	CASSQDESAAQYF
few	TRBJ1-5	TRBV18	CASSSAIDQPQHF
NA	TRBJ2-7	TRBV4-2	CASSQDRDRVPYEQYF
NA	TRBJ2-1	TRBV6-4	CASSVDLRNEQFF
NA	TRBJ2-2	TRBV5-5	CASSLEDSGRPTGELFF
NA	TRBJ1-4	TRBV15	CATLYRGANEKLFF
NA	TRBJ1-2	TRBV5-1	CASSLDPGENYGYTF
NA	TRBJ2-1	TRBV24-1	CATSDLGGRENNEQFF
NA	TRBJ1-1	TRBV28	CASSLSTRPGTGRNNEAFF
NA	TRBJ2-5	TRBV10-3	CAISQRTSEETQYF
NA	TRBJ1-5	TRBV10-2	CASSGQGAGQPQHF
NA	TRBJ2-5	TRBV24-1	CATSHRETQYF
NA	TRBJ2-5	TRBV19	CASTGDSPQETQYF
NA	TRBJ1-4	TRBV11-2	CASSAPRTGGNEKLFF
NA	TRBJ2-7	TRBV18	CASSKTGPYEQYF
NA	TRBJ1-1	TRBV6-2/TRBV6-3	CASTPPGQIEAFF
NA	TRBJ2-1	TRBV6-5	CASRPQGFDEQFF
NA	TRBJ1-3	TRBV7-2	CASRPDGVSGNTIYF
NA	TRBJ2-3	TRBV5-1	CASSLVTSGSIADTQYF
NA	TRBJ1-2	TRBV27	CATKPRTGMHYGYTF
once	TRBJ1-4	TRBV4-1	CASSQDQVSSLATNEKLFF
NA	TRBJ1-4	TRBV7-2	CASSRQGKEKLFF
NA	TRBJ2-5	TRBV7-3	CASSSIRGTETQYF
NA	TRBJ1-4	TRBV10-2	CASSDTTTNEKLFF
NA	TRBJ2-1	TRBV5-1	CASSLGQGTYNEQFF
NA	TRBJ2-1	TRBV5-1	CASSLDLAGVRFF
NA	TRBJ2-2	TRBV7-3	CASSSYDRAGELFF
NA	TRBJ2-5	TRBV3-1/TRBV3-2	CASSQEGRLTFQETQYF